This T cell receptor (beta chain) appears in the sequencing data of a study of cytomegalovirus exposure and HLA in healthy donors. This PCR relied on a set of 60 Vbeta primers and 13 Jbeta primers. This table comes from immunoSEQ multiplex PCR, and its TCRdb copy is limited to in-frame clones, with some not included. The table lists 65,000 to 90,000 clones, 80% to 90% of them singletons, with 2% in the top ten. The specimen was PBMCs. The TCR originated in a young woman in good health and CMV-seronegative.

The CDR3 region is CASSSSGREETQYF. Here the CDR3 DNA reads TGTGCCAGCAGCTCTAGCGGGAGAGAAGAGACCCAGTACTTC. The chain employs TRBV11-3 and TRBJ2-5; 10 nucleotides agree with TRBD2. Losses at the gene ends were 4 bases for V and 3 bases for J; bases not matched to a gene: 2. The CDR3 runs to 14 residues. Germline V gene data show CDR1 as SGHNT and CDR2 as YENEEA.